Shown below are 26 T cell receptor beta chains from a single sample sequenced in a study of blood T cell repertoires in COVID-19. This table comes from immunoSEQ multiplex PCR, and its TCRdb copy is limited to in-frame clones, with some not included. The sample lists about 15,000 clones, 60% to 80% occurring once. Sequencing was performed on peripheral blood. All receptors come from a human donor in a cohort sampled during active COVID-19.

Here the CDR3 reads CASSSPSGQGLGGYTF. CDR3 bases: TGTGCCAGCAGTTCCCCATCTGGACAGGGGCTTGGAGGCTACACCTTC. J is TRBJ1-2 and V is TRBV6-5, with 9 bases matching TRBD1. V was pared by 4 bases and J by 8 bases, with 14 bases of the junction left unmatched. This CDR3 is built from 16 residues. The germline V gene has CDR1 MNHEY and CDR2 SVGAGI.

The V call is TRBV7-8, the J call TRBJ2-2; D not certain. V was pared by 4 bases and J by 6 bases, with 12 bases between. The CDR3 extends over 14 amino acids. CDR1 and CDR2 (germline): SGHVS, FQNEAQ. The CDR3 spells CASSSSTYPGELFF. The CDR3 nucleotides read TGTGCCAGCAGCTCGTCTACTTATCCCGGGGAGCTGTTTTTT.

V and J are TRBV24-1 and TRBJ2-3; 10 bases are a match to TRBD2. This CDR3 spans 18 amino acids. With V trimmed by 7 bases and J by 5 bases, 17 bases remained unmatched. Germline lookup yields CDR1 KGHDR and CDR2 SFDVKD. The CDR3, as DNA: TGTGCCACCAGCCCCGGACGAGCGGGGGGGCCGTTAGGAGATACGCAGTATTTT. Protein product: CATSPGRAGGPLGDTQYF.

J is TRBJ2-3 and V is TRBV28; tentatively, D is TRBD2 (6 bases). In germline, CDR1 is MDHEN, CDR2 SYDVKM. The CDR3 runs to 14 residues. The ends were cut back, 10 bases at V and 1 base at J, with 15 bases in the middle. The CDR3 DNA follows: TGTGCCACAGGTAGGGACTCGGGCACAGATACGCAGTATTTT. This sequence encodes CATGRDSGTDTQYF.

The rearrangement joins TRBV2 to TRBJ1-2, with 8 bases identical to TRBD1. The germline V gene has CDR1 SNHLY and CDR2 FYNNEI. Trimming took 7 bases from V and 8 from J; bases not matched to a gene: 12. The CDR3 has 14 amino acids. The chain's CDR3 is CASTATQGAGGYTF. DNA of the CDR3: TGTGCCAGCACCGCGACCCAGGGGGCGGGGGGCTACACCTTC.

V and J are TRBV2 and TRBJ2-1; 8 bases fit TRBD2. V shed 1 base and J 9 bases; nucleotides not matched to a gene: 5. Germline V gene sequence: CDR1 SNHLY, CDR2 FYNNEI. The CDR3 totals 14 residues. The CDR3 sequence: CASSEGLATSEQFF. DNA of the CDR3: TGTGCCAGCAGTGAAGGACTAGCGACGAGTGAGCAGTTCTTC.

The chain carries TRBV4-1 and TRBJ1-3; 11 nucleotides agree with TRBD1. This CDR3 spans 17 amino acids. J was trimmed by 5 bases and V by 0 bases; bases with no gene match: 6. Germline V gene lookup returns CDR1 MGHRA and CDR2 YSYEKL. For the CDR3, the DNA is TGCGCCAGCAGCCAAGATCGGACAGGGGGCTTGAGAAACACCATATATTTT. Amino acids: CASSQDRTGGLRNTIYF.

V gene TRBV12-3 or TRBV12-4 combines with J gene TRBJ2-5; D possibly corresponds to TRBD2 (5 bases). CDR3 length: 12 residues. The V end was cut by 7 bases, the J end by 4 bases, with 10 bases between. CDR3 DNA sequence: TGTGCCAGCACCCCAGGAGGAGAGACCCAGTACTTC. Translating gives CASTPGGETQYF.

This chain joins TRBV5-5 and TRBJ1-4; 7 bases are a match to TRBD1. The V gene's germline CDR1 is SGHKS and CDR2 YYEKEE (reference sequence). V was pared by 2 bases and J by 2 bases, with 6 bases of the junction left unmatched. The CDR3 sequence is 16 residues long. Written as DNA, the CDR3 is TGTGCCAGCAGCTTTCGACCGGGACAGACTAATGAAAAACTGTTTTTT. Translation: CASSFRPGQTNEKLFF.

This clone was detected a few times. The chain has TRBV7-3 and TRBJ2-7, with D tentatively TRBD1 (5 bases). The CDR3 extends over 13 amino acids. Looked up from germline, CDR1 is SGHTA and CDR2 is FQGTGA. V was pared by 2 bases and J by 5 bases, with 10 bases between. The CDR3 sequence is CASSLYQGDEQYF. The CDR3 bases are TGTGCCAGCAGCTTATATCAGGGCGACGAGCAGTACTTC.

The rearrangement uses TRBV7-6 and TRBJ2-7, with 9 positions matching TRBD2. V shed 2 bases, J shed 5 bases, and the junction held 7 bases outside the gene matches. CDR1 and CDR2 (germline): SGHVS, FNYEAQ. The CDR3 spans 15 residues. CDR3 nucleotides: TGTGCCAGCAGCTTATCGCTAGCGGGAACCCACGAGCAGTACTTC. Translation: CASSLSLAGTHEQYF.

V is TRBV19 and J is TRBJ1-4, with 10 bases fitting TRBD1. This CDR3 region has 16 residues. Germline trimming cut 4 bases from V and 1 base from J; bases unmatched to any gene: 3. In germline, CDR1 is LNHDA, CDR2 SQIVND (reference sequence). The CDR3 nucleotides are TGTGCCAGTAGTACCGGGACAGGGGTAACTAATGAAAAACTGTTTTTT. This encodes CASSTGTGVTNEKLFF. Looking up the rest from reference TRBV19 and TRBJ1-4 gives the full variable domain: DGGITQSPKYLFRKEGQNVTLSCEQNLNHDAMYWYRQDPGQGLRLIYYSQIVNDFQKGDIAEGYSVSREKKESFPLTVTSAQKNPTAFYLCASSTGTGVTNEKLFFGSGTQLSVL.

The rearrangement joins TRBV5-1 to TRBJ2-3, with 7 bases lining up with TRBD2. This CDR3 is built from 14 residues. CDR1 is SGHRS, CDR2 YFSETQ, per germline. Trimming cost V 7 bases and J 1 base; bases outside gene matches: 6. DNA of the CDR3: TGCGCCAGCGGGATTGGGAGGGGCACAGATACGCAGTATTTT. Translating gives CASGIGRGTDTQYF.

This chain joins TRBV24-1 and TRBJ2-7; tentatively, D is TRBD1 (5 bases). The CDR3 is 15 amino acids. Between the trimmed V and J ends, which lost 4 bases and 4 bases, there was a span of 16 bases. CDR1 is KGHDR, CDR2 SFDVKD, per germline. The CDR3 is CATSDRTNQGYEQYF. CDR3 nucleotide sequence: TGTGCCACCAGTGACCGAACAAACCAGGGATACGAGCAGTACTTC.

This chain joins TRBV9 and TRBJ2-1; 11 bases agree with TRBD2. Germline CDR1 is SGDLS and CDR2 is YYNGEE. CDR3 size: 14 residues. V gave up 2 bases and J gave up 6 bases; unmatched junction bases: 1. This CDR3 reads CASSVGTSGNEQFF. The DNA of the CDR3 is TGTGCCAGCAGCGTGGGGACTAGCGGCAATGAGCAGTTCTTC.

The rearrangement links TRBV12-5 to TRBJ2-2; TRBD2 aligns across 12 bases. J was trimmed by 4 bases and V by 1 base; bases with no gene match: 7. The CDR3 length is 18 residues. Germline V gives CDR1 LGHNT, CDR2 FRNRAP. The CDR3 protein is CASGLAATSGGPTGELFF. CDR3 sequence (DNA): TGTGCTAGTGGTTTGGCCGCGACTAGCGGGGGACCCACCGGGGAGCTGTTTTTT.

This clone was seen once. This chain connects TRBV18 to TRBJ1-2; D is perhaps TRBD1 (5 bases). The CDR3 loop spans 15 amino acids. Between the trimmed V and J ends, which lost 3 bases and 0 bases, there was a span of 11 bases. In germline, CDR1 is KGHSH, CDR2 LQKENI. The DNA of the CDR3 is TGTGCCAGCTCACCCCCGGAAGGGGCTAACTATGGCTACACCTTC. This encodes CASSPPEGANYGYTF.

The chain couples TRBV28 to TRBJ2-3, with 7 positions matching TRBD2. Germline V lookup: CDR1 MDHEN, CDR2 SYDVKM. The CDR3 has 16 amino acids. The V gene end was trimmed by 2 bases and the J gene end by 2 bases; junction bases not matched to a gene: 7. The CDR3 region has the DNA TGTGCCAGCAGTTTAGACCGGGACTACCTCACAGATACGCAGTATTTT. Amino acid sequence: CASSLDRDYLTDTQYF.

This chain links TRBV3-1 (or the pseudogene TRBV3-2) with TRBJ2-2, with 7 bases aligning to TRBD2. Germline V lookup: CDR1 LGHDT, CDR2 YNNKEL (reference sequence). The CDR3 runs to 18 residues. V trimming: 1 base; J trimming: 1 base; junction bases outside the gene matches: 9. CDR3 sequence (DNA): TGTGCCAGCAGCCAAGGCGGGGCGGGAGCGATGAACACCGGGGAGCTGTTTTTT. This sequence encodes CASSQGGAGAMNTGELFF.

The chain uses TRBV28 and TRBJ1-2, with 8 bases matching TRBD1. V gave up 5 bases and J gave up 7 bases; unmatched junction bases: 6. Germline values: CDR1 MDHEN, CDR2 SYDVKM. The CDR3 extends over 13 amino acids. CDR3 nucleotides: TGTGCCAGCAGTCCAGGACAGGGACTTGGCTACACCTTC. Translating it yields CASSPGQGLGYTF.

The V gene is TRBV27, the J gene TRBJ2-2; D unclear. This CDR3 region has 14 residues. Germline CDR1 is MNHEY and CDR2 is SMNVEV (reference sequence). Between the trimmed V and J ends, which lost 3 bases and 3 bases, there was a span of 8 bases. CDR3 region: CASSFGQDTGELFF. CDR3 DNA sequence: TGTGCCAGCAGTTTCGGCCAGGACACCGGGGAGCTGTTTTTT.

V and J are TRBV5-6 and TRBJ2-1; maybe TRBD2 (6 bases). CDR1 is SGHDT, CDR2 YYEEEE, per germline. The CDR3 is made up of 13 amino acids. V lost 5 bases and J lost 8, with 14 bases in between. CDR3 sequence reads: CASRGGGPYEQFF. As DNA, the CDR3 is TGTGCCAGCAGGGGGGGAGGTCCCTATGAGCAGTTCTTC.

A few counts support this clone. The rearrangement joins TRBV29-1 to TRBJ2-1; D possibly corresponds to TRBD2 (6 bases). The V and J ends lost 7 bases and 7 bases respectively, with 17 bases between them. Per germline, CDR1 SQVTM and CDR2 ANQGSEA. The CDR3 sequence is 13 residues long. The CDR3 region is CSGSGRLGNEQFF. The CDR3 DNA reads as TGCAGCGGTAGTGGGAGGCTTGGTAATGAGCAGTTCTTC.

The chain joins TRBV19 to TRBJ2-7, with D possibly TRBD2 on 5 matching bases. Germline lookup yields CDR1 LNHDA and CDR2 SQIVND (reference sequence). V was clipped by 7 bases and J by 5 bases, with 18 bases between them. The CDR3 totals 14 residues. The CDR3 region has the DNA TGTGCCAGTACCCCCGGTGGGGAGTCACACGAGCAGTACTTC. Translated, it gives CASTPGGESHEQYF.

This rearrangement joins TRBV6-5 to TRBJ1-5, with 7 bases identical to TRBD1. This CDR3 region has 15 residues. From germline, CDR1 is MNHEY and CDR2 SVGAGI. J lost 0 bases, V lost 6 bases, and 5 bases had no gene match. The chain's CDR3 is CASRYTGDSNQPQHF. DNA of the CDR3: TGTGCCAGCAGGTACACAGGGGATAGCAATCAGCCCCAGCATTTT.

This chain links TRBV28 with TRBJ1-4, with TRBD1 matching over 7 bases. The CDR3 totals 17 residues. With V trimmed by 6 bases and J by 7 bases, 17 bases remained unmatched. Germline V gene lookup returns CDR1 MDHEN and CDR2 SYDVKM. The CDR3 loop is CASSISGTDAGGEKLFF. CDR3 coding DNA: TGTGCCAGCAGCATATCCGGGACAGACGCGGGGGGTGAAAAACTGTTTTTT.